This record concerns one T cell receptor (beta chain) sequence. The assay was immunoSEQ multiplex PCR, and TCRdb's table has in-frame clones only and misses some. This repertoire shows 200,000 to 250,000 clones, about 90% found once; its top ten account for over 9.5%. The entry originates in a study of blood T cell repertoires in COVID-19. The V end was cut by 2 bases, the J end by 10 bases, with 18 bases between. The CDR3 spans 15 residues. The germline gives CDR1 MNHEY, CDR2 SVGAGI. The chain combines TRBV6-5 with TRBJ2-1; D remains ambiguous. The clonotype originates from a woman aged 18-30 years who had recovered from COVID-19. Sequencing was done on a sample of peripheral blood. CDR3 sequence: CASSYVKRRLGEQFF. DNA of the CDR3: TGTGCCAGCAGTTACGTCAAAAGAAGACTCGGAGAGCAGTTCTTC.